This TCR beta chain stems from a study of blood T cell repertoires in COVID-19. Profiling relied on immunoSEQ multiplex PCR, and the TCRdb table lists in-frame clones only, not all of them. The repertoire holds approximately 460,000 clones, 80% to 90% seen once, with approximately 0.9% in the top ten. The germline V gene has CDR1 MNHEY and CDR2 SMNVEV (reference sequence). The ends lost 5 bases at V and 2 bases at J; junction bases unmatched: 3. The CDR3 sequence is 14 residues long. The specimen was peripheral blood. This chain joins TRBV27 and TRBJ2-5, with TRBD2 matching over 9 bases. The origin of this receptor is a young man with COVID-19, enrolled during active disease. Written as DNA, the CDR3 is TGTGCCAGCAGTCTAGCGGGGCCACAAGAGACCCAGTACTTC. Protein: CASSLAGPQETQYF.